Listed below are T cell receptor beta chains from one sample, sequenced in a study of CD8 T cells in Susac syndrome. TCRdb re-called the immunoSEQ multiplex PCR reads through MiXCR, storing one row per CDR3 protein. The sample carries around 140,000 distinct CDR3 sequences, approximately 95% recorded once. Sequencing was performed on CD4+ T cells from PBMCs. These receptors all come from a human donor with multiple sclerosis. Both conserved end residues are part of each CDR3. The D gene is left open where the match is weak.

v_gene	j_gene	d_gene	CDR3nt	CDR3aa
TRBV29-1	TRBJ2-7	TRBD1	TGCAGCGCTCTCGGCCGAGGACAGGTGAAGTACTTC	CSALGRGQVKYF
TRBV7-9	TRBJ2-1	.	TGTGCCAGCAGGCCGGGGGTCGTTTACAATGAGCAGTTCTTC	CASRPGVVYNEQFF
TRBV12-3/TRBV12-4	TRBJ1-1	.	TGTGCCAGCAGCCGACAGAGAACTGAAGCTTTCTTT	CASSRQRTEAFF
TRBV9	TRBJ1-3	.	TGTGCCAGCAGCGTAGGAACAGCGGGAAACACCATATATTTT	CASSVGTAGNTIYF
TRBV27	TRBJ1-5	.	TGTGCCAGCAGTTTATCGTTTGGAACGTATCAGCCCCAGCATTTT	CASSLSFGTYQPQHF
TRBV15	TRBJ2-1	TRBD2	TGTGCCACCAGCAGAGATTTGCCTGCGGGAGGCCGCTTC	CATSRDLPAGGRF
TRBV5-1	TRBJ1-1	.	TGCGCCAGCAGCTTGGAGGCTTTCAACACTGAAGCTTTCTTT	CASSLEAFNTEAFF
TRBV12-3/TRBV12-4	TRBJ2-2	.	TGTGCCAGCAGAACGGCGGGACAGAACACCGGGGAGCTGTTTTTT	CASRTAGQNTGELFF
TRBV20-1	TRBJ2-2	.	TGCAGTGCCTCCGAAACGGGGAACACCGGGGAGCTGTTTTTT	CSASETGNTGELFF
TRBV2	TRBJ1-4	.	TGTGCCAGCAGGCCCCGGCCCTCCGGGGCTGAAAAACTGTTTTTT	CASRPRPSGAEKLFF
TRBV9	TRBJ2-2	TRBD1	TGTGCCAGCAGCCCGAGGGACAGGGGGGGCACCGGGGAGCTGTTTTTT	CASSPRDRGGTGELFF
TRBV28	TRBJ2-4	.	TGTGCCTCCAGGCCAGGAGGAGCCAAAAACATTCAGTACTTC	CASRPGGAKNIQYF
TRBV9	TRBJ1-1	.	TGTGCCAGCAGACCGGGGGCCGGGACGGCGAACACTGAAGCTTTCTTT	CASRPGAGTANTEAFF
TRBV2	TRBJ1-2	.	TGTGCCAGCAGAGCCACAGATTTCTATGGCTACACCTTC	CASRATDFYGYTF
TRBV7-2	TRBJ2-5	.	TGTGCCAGCAGCAAAGGGATAGAGACCCAGTACTTC	CASSKGIETQYF
TRBV29-1	TRBJ2-5	.	TGCAGCGTAACTCGGGCAGGCCCACAAGAGACCCAGTACTTC	CSVTRAGPQETQYF
TRBV6-1	TRBJ2-1	.	TGTGCCAGCAGGGGAGGGGGGACCGGACAGGTATACAATGAGCAGTTCTTC	CASRGGGTGQVYNEQFF
TRBV6-5	TRBJ2-7	TRBD1	TGTGCCAGCAGTAACTCCGGGACAGGGTCCTTCGAGCAGTACTTC	CASSNSGTGSFEQYF
TRBV5-1	TRBJ2-3	TRBD2	TGCGCCAGCCACCTGGGGGGACTAGCGGGAGAGGCAGATACGCAGTATTTT	CASHLGGLAGEADTQYF
TRBV7-9	TRBJ1-6	.	TGTGCCAGCAGCTTAGGGACTTATCGCAGGACGACCACAAATTCACCCCTCCACTTT	CASSLGTYRRTTTNSPLHF
TRBV20-1	TRBJ2-3	TRBD1	TGCAGTGCTCAGCAGGGGGCCCTCACAGATACGCAGTATTTT	CSAQQGALTDTQYF
TRBV6-5	TRBJ2-5	.	TGTGCCAGCAGCCAGGGGCGTCTCGGGGGAGAGACCCAGTACTTC	CASSQGRLGGETQYF
TRBV20-1	TRBJ2-7	TRBD2	TGCAGTGCTAGGACTAGCGGGGCTCGATCTCAGCAGTACTTC	CSARTSGARSQQYF